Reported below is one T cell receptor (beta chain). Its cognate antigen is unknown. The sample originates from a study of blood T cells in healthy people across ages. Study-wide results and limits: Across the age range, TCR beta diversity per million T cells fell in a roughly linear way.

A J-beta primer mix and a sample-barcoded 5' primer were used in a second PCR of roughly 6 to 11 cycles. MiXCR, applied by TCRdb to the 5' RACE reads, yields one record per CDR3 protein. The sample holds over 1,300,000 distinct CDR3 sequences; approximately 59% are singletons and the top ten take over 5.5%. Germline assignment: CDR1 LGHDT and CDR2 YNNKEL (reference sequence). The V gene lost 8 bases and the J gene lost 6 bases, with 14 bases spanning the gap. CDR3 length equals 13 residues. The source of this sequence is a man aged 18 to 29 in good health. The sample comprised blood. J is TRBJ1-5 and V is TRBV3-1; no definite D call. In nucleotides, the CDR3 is TGTGCCAGCGGCCTTCCCGGGCTTCAGCCCCAGCATTTT. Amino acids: CASGLPGLQPQHF.